Below are 16 T cell receptor beta chains sequenced from a single sample in a study of T-cell memory formation after mild COVID-19 (dated by TCRdb to the early 2020s). Libraries were built with 5' RACE. Sequenced using an Illumina NovaSeq 6000. The public reads were reanalyzed by TCRdb: fastp trimming at Q25, MiXCR alignment, in-frame beta chains only. Every distinct CDR3 protein forms one entry, paired with its most common genes and DNA. This sample holds approximately 150,000 distinct CDR3 sequences; approximately 14% were observed only once. The ten largest clones capture roughly 14% of the sample. The sequencing sample was made of PBMCs or a T cell subset sorted from them (not recorded which). The receptors shown here come from an adult woman who had mild COVID-19 (a few samples of this study predate the infection). The sample titles of this study are shuffled in the database, so cell type and time point are left out; the donor was told from shared clones.

The gene calls are TRBV24-1 and TRBJ2-5; 10 nucleotides align to TRBD2. Looked up from germline, CDR1 is KGHDR and CDR2 is SFDVKD. The CDR3 extends over 16 amino acids. With 0 bases clipped from V and 3 bases from J, the junction kept 3 bases outside the gene matches. CDR3 amino acids: CATSDLGGLAKETQYF. The CDR3 DNA follows: TGTGCCACCAGTGATTTGGGGGGACTAGCGAAAGAGACCCAGTACTTC.

This CDR3 is CASSLAQLAGGSGNEQFF. CDR3 in DNA: TGTGCCAGCAGCTTAGCGCAGCTAGCGGGAGGGTCGGGCAATGAGCAGTTCTTC. The genes are TRBV7-9 and TRBJ2-1; 12 nucleotides agree with TRBD2. V lost 0 bases to trimming and J lost 6 bases; unmatched junction nucleotides: 9. The CDR3 is made up of 18 amino acids. Germline lookup yields CDR1 SEHNR and CDR2 FQNEAQ (reference sequence).

This clonotype was detected a few times. V is TRBV4-1 and J is TRBJ1-1; no definite D call. From germline, CDR1 is MGHRA and CDR2 YSYEKL. The V and J ends lost 3 bases and 2 bases respectively, with 13 bases between them. The CDR3 contains 15 residues. The CDR3 region is CASSQEGRANTEAFF. For the CDR3, the DNA is TGCGCCAGCAGCCAGGAAGGACGGGCTAACACTGAAGCTTTCTTT.

V and J are TRBV5-1 and TRBJ1-1, with a possible D match to TRBD1 (5 bases). Per the germline V gene, CDR1 is SGHRS and CDR2 is YFSETQ. The CDR3 covers 14 residues. With 4 bases removed from V and 3 bases from J, the gap between germline ends came to 13 bases. CDR3 bases: TGCGCCAGCAGCCTCTGGGACGGCCACACTGAAGCTTTCTTT. It codes for CASSLWDGHTEAFF.

In this sample, this clonotype turned up a few times. The chain combines TRBV30 with TRBJ2-7; D gene uncertain. The CDR3 sequence is 13 residues long. CDR1 and CDR2 from the germline V gene are GTSNPN and SVGIG (reference sequence). Trimming pared 0 bases from V and 3 bases from J, leaving 9 bases between. The CDR3 bases are TGTGCCTGGAGTGTCGGGTCCCGCTACGAGCAGTACTTC. This codes for CAWSVGSRYEQYF.

The V and J genes are TRBV5-1 and TRBJ2-7; 9 bases map to TRBD1. CDR1 and CDR2 from the germline V gene are SGHRS and YFSETQ. The CDR3 covers 14 residues. Losses at the gene ends were 2 bases for V and 5 bases for J; bases not matched to a gene: 5. This chain's CDR3 is CASSFGQGSDEQYF. CDR3 bases: TGCGCCAGCAGCTTCGGACAGGGGTCAGACGAGCAGTACTTC. The variable domain in full, with the rest retrieved from reference TRBV5-1 and TRBJ2-7, is KAGVTQTPRYLIKTRGQQVTLSCSPISGHRSVSWYQQTPGQGLQFLFEYFSETQRNKGNFPGRFSGRQFSNSRSEMNVSTLELGDSALYLCASSFGQGSDEQYFGPGTRLTVT.

A few counts support this clonotype. The rearrangement uses TRBV12-3 or TRBV12-4 and TRBJ1-2; 8 positions agree with TRBD1. V gave up 6 bases and J gave up 4 bases; unmatched junction bases: 4. The CDR3 is 13 amino acids. The chain's CDR3 is CASRPGGTYGYTF. The CDR3 region has the DNA TGTGCCAGCAGGCCAGGGGGCACCTATGGCTACACCTTC.

This clonotype was observed a few times. The chain couples TRBV25-1 to TRBJ1-2; the D is unclear. Looked up from germline, CDR1 is MGHDK and CDR2 is SYGVNS. The CDR3 totals 14 residues. Trimming left V 4 bases short and J 8 bases short, with 17 bases between. For the CDR3, the DNA is TGTGCCAGCAGTGCCCTGACCAGTTCTATCGGCTACACCTTC. Its protein product is CASSALTSSIGYTF.

The chain uses TRBV12-3 or TRBV12-4 and TRBJ1-3; tentatively, D is TRBD1 (5 bases). Trimming removed 8 bases at V and 0 bases at J, with 8 bases between. The CDR3 loop spans 13 amino acids. CDR3 DNA: TGTGCCAGCCAAGACAGCTCTGGAAACACCATATATTTT. Translating gives CASQDSSGNTIYF.

This chain joins TRBV6-4 and TRBJ2-3; 9 bases fit TRBD2. This CDR3 region has 15 residues. After removal of 8 bases from V and 4 bases from J, the junction contained 10 bases not matched to a gene. Germline V gene lookup returns CDR1 MRHNA and CDR2 SNTAGT. The CDR3 sequence is CASREVAGVSDTQYF. The CDR3 DNA follows: TGTGCCAGCCGCGAGGTAGCGGGAGTATCAGATACGCAGTATTTT.

This chain joins TRBV12-3 or TRBV12-4 and TRBJ2-7; 8 bases match TRBD2. The CDR3 is made up of 14 amino acids. V lost 5 bases and J lost 4; bases outside the gene matches: 7. Here the CDR3 reads CASSKSGSEYEQYF. The CDR3 DNA reads TGTGCCAGCAGTAAGAGCGGGAGTGAATACGAGCAGTACTTC.

This clonotype was counted only a few times. The rearrangement uses TRBV5-1 and TRBJ2-5, with 8 bases fitting TRBD1. CDR1 is SGHRS, CDR2 YFSETQ, per germline. The CDR3 has 14 amino acids. V was pared by 5 bases and J by 1 base, with 4 bases of the junction left unmatched. The CDR3 here is CASRADRAQETQYF. The CDR3 DNA follows: TGCGCCAGCAGGGCGGACAGGGCCCAAGAGACCCAGTACTTC.

This clonotype was detected many times. The J gene is TRBJ2-4, the V gene TRBV15; D is tentatively TRBD1 or TRBD2 (6 bases each). The germline V gene encodes CDR1 LNHNV and CDR2 YYDKDF (reference sequence). The ends were cut back, 0 bases at V and 7 bases at J, with 13 bases in the middle. This CDR3 contains 15 residues. This CDR3 is CATSRDGGASNIQYF. The CDR3 DNA follows: TGTGCCACCAGCAGAGACGGGGGCGCGTCGAACATTCAGTACTTC. Based on the CDR3 plus reference TRBV15 and TRBJ2-4, the full variable domain is DAMVIQNPRYQVTQFGKPVTLSCSQTLNHNVMYWYQQKSSQAPKLLFHYYDKDFNNEADTPDNFQSRRPNTSFCFLDIRSPGLGDTAMYLCATSRDGGASNIQYFGAGTRLSVL.

CDR3 amino acids: CASSLNRGITGELFF. The CDR3 nucleotides read TGTGCCAGCAGCTTAAACAGGGGAATCACCGGGGAGCTGTTTTTT. The chain employs TRBV7-2 and TRBJ2-2, with 7 bases aligning to TRBD1. Germline CDR1 reads SGHTA; CDR2 reads FQGNSA. The CDR3 sequence is 15 residues long. V was clipped by 2 bases and J by 4 bases; unmatched bases: 4.

V is TRBV3-1 and J is TRBJ1-2; TRBD1 is a possible D gene (5 bases). Trimming pared 1 base from V and 13 bases from J, leaving 19 bases between. The CDR3 totals 14 residues. Germline CDR1 is LGHDT and CDR2 is YNNKEL (reference sequence). CDR3: CASSQGGTIGASTF. The CDR3 DNA follows: TGTGCCAGCAGCCAAGGGGGAACAATTGGGGCGAGCACCTTC.

This chain connects TRBV29-1 to TRBJ2-7; D is perhaps TRBD2 (5 bases). Germline CDR1 SQVTM, CDR2 ANQGSEA. The CDR3 is 12 amino acids. The germline V and J ends were trimmed by 6 bases and 1 base, with 10 bases remaining between them. The CDR3 DNA follows: TGCAGCGTACTAGGCGCGTCCTACGAGCAGTACTTC. Protein sequence: CSVLGASYEQYF.